What follows are 5 T cell receptor beta chains derived from one specimen sequenced in a study of CD8+CD57+ T cells in acquired aplastic anemia. Genomic DNA, the template, was used for profiling of the TCR beta VDJ and CDR3. TCRdb analysed the reads with MiXCR anew, one entry per CDR3 protein. The repertoire holds some 210,000 distinct CDR3 sequences, with around 63% as singletons. The sequenced sample was sorted CD4+, CD8+, or CD8+CD57+ T cells (not recorded which) from PBMCs. Receptor source: a human donor in good health.

Points on this clonotype: This clone may be a read error of a much larger clone one base away. The DNA of the CDR3 is TGTGCCAACAGCTTGGGGAGATACAATGAGCAGTTCTTC. It yields the protein CANSLGRYNEQFF. The chain recombines TRBV7-2 with TRBJ2-1, with a weak D call TRBD2 (5 bases). The CDR3 extends over 13 amino acids. Germline-derived CDR1 and CDR2 are SGHTA and FQGNSA.

This clonotype was seen a handful of times. The chain combines TRBV5-1 with TRBJ1-1, with unresolved D. Germline assignment: CDR1 SGHRS and CDR2 YFSETQ. CDR3 length equals 13 residues. The V end lost 4 bases, the J end lost 1 base, and 8 bases lay between the germline ends. The CDR3 coding sequence is TGCGCCAGCAGCGCCGGGGAGAACACTGAAGCTTTCTTT. This sequence encodes CASSAGENTEAFF.

The chain joins TRBV20-1 to TRBJ2-5; D not resolved. This CDR3 is 12 amino acids long. Looked up from germline, CDR1 is DFQATT and CDR2 is SNEGSKA (reference sequence). V lost 6 bases and J 1 base, leaving 9 bases between the germline ends. The CDR3 is CSADPSQETQYF. CDR3 DNA: TGCAGTGCCGACCCGTCCCAAGAGACCCAGTACTTC.

CDR3 coding DNA: TGTGCCACCAGTGCCGTGGATACGCAGTATTTT. Encoded protein: CATSAVDTQYF. This chain joins TRBV24-1 and TRBJ2-3; D gene unclear. The ends were cut back, 5 bases at V and 6 bases at J, with 5 bases in the middle. CDR3 size: 11 residues. The germline V gene encodes CDR1 KGHDR and CDR2 SFDVKD.

The V call is TRBV2, the J call TRBJ1-6; no firm D call. CDR1 is SNHLY and CDR2 is FYNNEI in the germline V gene. V dropped 1 base and J dropped 7 bases, with 8 bases sitting between them. This CDR3 has 14 residues. For the CDR3, the DNA is TGTGCCAGCAGTGAAGGGGGAGAGAATTCACCCCTCCACTTT. This codes for CASSEGGENSPLHF.